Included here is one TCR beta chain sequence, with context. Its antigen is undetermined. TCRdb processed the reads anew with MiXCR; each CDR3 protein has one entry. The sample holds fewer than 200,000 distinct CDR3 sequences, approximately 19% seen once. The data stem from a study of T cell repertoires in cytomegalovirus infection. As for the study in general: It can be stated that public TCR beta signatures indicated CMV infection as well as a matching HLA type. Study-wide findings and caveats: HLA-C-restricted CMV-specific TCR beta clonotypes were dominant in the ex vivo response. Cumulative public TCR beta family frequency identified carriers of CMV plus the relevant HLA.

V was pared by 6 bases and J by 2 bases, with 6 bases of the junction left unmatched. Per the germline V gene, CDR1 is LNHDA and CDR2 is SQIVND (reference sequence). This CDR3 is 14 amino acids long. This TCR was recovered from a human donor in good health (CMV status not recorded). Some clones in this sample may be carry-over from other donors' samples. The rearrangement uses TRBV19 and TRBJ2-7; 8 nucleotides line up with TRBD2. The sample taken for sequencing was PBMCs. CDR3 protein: CASRGGGRPYEQYF. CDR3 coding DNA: TGTGCCAGTAGGGGGGGCGGGAGGCCCTACGAGCAGTACTTC.